Shown below are 22 T cell receptor beta chains from a single sample sequenced in a study of T cell repertoires in cytomegalovirus infection. Antigen specificity for these receptors is unknown. Each CDR3 protein is one row after TCRdb ran MiXCR on the reads. The table lists some 500,000 distinct CDR3 sequences, 40% of them singletons. This sample comprised cultured PBMCs, obtained from culture after CMV antigen stimulation. Every receptor here comes from a human donor in good health (CMV status not recorded). Some clones in this sample may be carry-over from other donors' samples.

The V call is TRBV19, the J call TRBJ2-7; unclear D gene. Germline CDR1 is LNHDA and CDR2 is SQIVND (reference sequence). Trimming removed 3 bases at V and 0 bases at J, with 9 bases between. CDR3 size: 14 residues. CDR3 sequence (DNA): TGTGCCAGTAGTATCAGCACGGCCTCCTACGAGCAGTACTTC. It encodes CASSISTASYEQYF. Filled out from reference TRBV19 and TRBJ2-7, the complete variable domain reads DGGITQSPKYLFRKEGQNVTLSCEQNLNHDAMYWYRQDPGQGLRLIYYSQIVNDFQKGDIAEGYSVSREKKESFPLTVTSAQKNPTAFYLCASSISTASYEQYFGPGTRLTVT.

The V call is TRBV10-3, the J call TRBJ1-1, with 8 nucleotides matching TRBD1. The CDR3 length is 11 residues. The ends lost 6 bases at V and 7 bases at J; junction bases unmatched: 1. Per the germline V gene, CDR1 is ENHRY and CDR2 is SYGVKD. This CDR3 reads CAIRGQDEAFF. In DNA, the CDR3 is TGTGCCATCAGGGGACAGGATGAAGCTTTCTTT.

V and J are TRBV20-1 and TRBJ2-5; the D gene is possibly TRBD2 (6 bases). The CDR3 covers 14 residues. The V end was cut by 1 base, the J end by 4 bases, with 13 bases between. CDR1 and CDR2 (germline): DFQATT, SNEGSKA (reference sequence). The CDR3 DNA reads as TGCAGTGCTAGAGTCCCGGGGGTGTCAGAGACCCAGTACTTC. Its protein is CSARVPGVSETQYF.

V and J are TRBV7-2 and TRBJ2-5, with TRBD2 identical over 11 bases. This CDR3 contains 15 residues. Trimming removed 7 bases from V and 5 bases from J; junction bases left unmatched: 9. Germline V gene data show CDR1 as SGHTA and CDR2 as FQGNSA. CDR3 residues: CASTALLAGEETQYF. The CDR3 DNA reads TGTGCCAGCACCGCGTTACTAGCGGGAGAGGAGACCCAGTACTTC. The full variable domain, with the rest looked up from reference TRBV7-2 and TRBJ2-5, is GAGVSQSPSNKVTEKGKDVELRCDPISGHTALYWYRQSLGQGLEFLIYFQGNSAPDKSGLPSDRFSAERTGGSVSTLTIQRTQQEDSAVYLCASTALLAGEETQYFGPGTRLLVL.

V usage is TRBV11-2 and J usage is TRBJ2-7; D tentatively reads TRBD1 or TRBD2 (5 bases each). Trimming took 2 bases from V and 2 from J, leaving 16 bases between them. Germline loops: CDR1 SGHAT, CDR2 FQNNGV. The CDR3 is made up of 16 amino acids. CDR3 nucleotide sequence: TGTGCCAGCAGCTTAAACTACGGGACGCCCACCTACGAGCAGTACTTC. Translation: CASSLNYGTPTYEQYF.

This chain joins TRBV11-2 and TRBJ2-6; the D gene could be TRBD1 or TRBD2 (5 bases each). Looked up from germline, CDR1 is SGHAT and CDR2 is FQNNGV. Deletions cut 6 bases from V and 0 bases from J, with 15 bases between. The CDR3 length is 17 residues. DNA for the CDR3: TGTGCCAGCAGATTATCGGGACGGACCTCTGGGGCCAACGTCCTGACTTTC. Encoded protein: CASRLSGRTSGANVLTF.

This clonotype was detected only once. V is TRBV7-4 and J is TRBJ2-1; D is unclear. CDR3 size: 15 residues. Trimming left V 5 bases short and J 4 bases short, with 15 bases between. Germline V gene sequence: CDR1 SGHVT, CDR2 SQSDAQ. This chain's CDR3 is CASSASTPLYNEQFF. Here the CDR3 DNA reads TGTGCCAGCAGCGCCAGCACGCCCCTGTACAATGAGCAGTTCTTC.

This clonotype has a handful of counts. The chain combines TRBV4-1 with TRBJ1-3, with TRBD1 matching 10 bases. Losses at the gene ends were 3 bases for V and 2 bases for J; bases not matched to a gene: 7. This CDR3 comprises 17 residues. Germline CDR1 reads MGHRA; CDR2 reads YSYEKL. This CDR3 is CASSQFRQGATGNTIYF. The CDR3 DNA reads TGCGCCAGCAGCCAGTTCAGACAGGGGGCGACTGGAAACACCATATATTTT.

The chain employs TRBV5-5 and TRBJ2-1, with 8 bases identical to TRBD1. Trimming removed 3 bases from V and 7 bases from J; junction bases left unmatched: 12. The CDR3 is 16 amino acids. From germline, CDR1 is SGHKS and CDR2 YYEKEE (reference sequence). This CDR3 reads CASSSRARQGLNEQFF. CDR3 bases: TGTGCCAGCAGCTCCCGAGCGAGACAGGGGTTGAATGAGCAGTTCTTC.

The rearrangement joins TRBV6-2 or TRBV6-3 to TRBJ2-5; a possible D gene is TRBD1 (6 bases). Germline V gene lookup returns CDR1 MNHEY and CDR2 SVGEGT. Between the trimmed V and J ends, which lost 10 bases and 1 base, there was a span of 13 bases. This CDR3 region has 13 residues. The CDR3 DNA reads as TGTGCCACCGCGAACAGGGTCCAAGAGACCCAGTACTTC. Translating it yields CATANRVQETQYF.

The rearrangement joins TRBV25-1 to TRBJ1-3; unclear D gene. Germline values: CDR1 MGHDK, CDR2 SYGVNS. The CDR3 extends over 12 amino acids. Trimming pared 6 bases from V and 7 bases from J, leaving 10 bases between. The CDR3 coding sequence is TGTGCCAGCAGCGAAGGTTGGAACACCATATATTTT. Amino acids: CASSEGWNTIYF. Full variable domain (outside the CDR3, taken from reference TRBV25-1 and TRBJ1-3): EADIYQTPRYLVIGTGKKITLECSQTMGHDKMYWYQQDPGMELHLIHYSYGVNSTEKGDLSSESTVSRIRTEHFPLTLESARPSHTSQYLCASSEGWNTIYFGEGSWLTVV.

The chain joins TRBV6-1 to TRBJ2-1, with D unresolved. Germline CDR1 and CDR2: MNHNS and SASEGT. V was trimmed by 8 bases and J by 9 bases, leaving 8 bases between them. The CDR3 is 10 residues long. The CDR3 reads CASAWSEQFF. The DNA of the CDR3 is TGTGCCAGCGCCTGGAGTGAGCAGTTCTTC.

V is TRBV20-1 and J is TRBJ2-7; possibly TRBD1 or TRBD2 for D (5 bases each). CDR1 is DFQATT and CDR2 is SNEGSKA in the germline V gene (reference sequence). Trimming left V 3 bases short and J 1 base short, with 22 bases between. The CDR3 runs to 17 residues. CDR3 DNA: TGCAGTGCTAGGGGGGTAGGGGTGGGCTTAAGGTCCTACGAGCAGTACTTC. Amino acids: CSARGVGVGLRSYEQYF.

The rearrangement joins TRBV10-2 to TRBJ2-6, with D tentatively TRBD1 (5 bases). The ends were cut back, 3 bases at V and 1 base at J, with 10 bases in the middle. In germline, CDR1 is WSHSY, CDR2 SAAADI. The CDR3 sequence is 16 residues long. CDR3 in amino acids: CASSESRVSGANVLTF. The DNA for the CDR3 is TGCGCCAGCAGTGAATCCAGGGTGTCTGGGGCCAACGTCCTGACTTTC.

This clonotype was recorded only once. The rearrangement joins TRBV7-2 to TRBJ2-7, with D tentatively TRBD2 (5 bases). V was shortened by 1 base and J by 5 bases, with 9 bases between the two germline ends. The CDR3 contains 13 residues. CDR1 SGHTA and CDR2 FQGNSA come from the germline V gene. For the CDR3, the DNA is TGTGCCAGCAGCTTAGGAGGGTTCGACGAGCAGTACTTC. Translation: CASSLGGFDEQYF.

For this clonotype: At one of its ends the junction is not consistent with the germline gene, which may arise from a read error. This sequence joins TRBV11-2 and TRBJ2-5; 7 bases map to TRBD2. The CDR3 is made up of 11 amino acids. Germline CDR1 and CDR2: SGHAT and FQNNGV. CDR3 nucleotide sequence: TGTGCCAGCAGCCGAACTAGCGAGAGCCACTTC. Translation: CASSRTSESHF.

This clonotype was seen a few times. V usage is TRBV20-1 and J usage is TRBJ2-3; 7 bases line up with TRBD1. This CDR3 is built from 18 residues. Germline trimming cut 5 bases from V and 0 bases from J; bases unmatched to any gene: 17. Germline V lookup: CDR1 DFQATT, CDR2 SNEGSKA (reference sequence). The chain's CDR3 is CSALNNPGGTFSTDTQYF. DNA for the CDR3: TGCAGTGCTCTAAACAACCCAGGGGGTACCTTTAGCACAGATACGCAGTATTTT.

CDR3 in amino acids: CASSQATGFEAFF. CDR3 bases: TGCGCCAGCAGCCAAGCGACAGGGTTTGAAGCTTTCTTT. The V gene is TRBV4-1, the J gene TRBJ1-1; 7 bases map to TRBD1. Germline V lookup: CDR1 MGHRA, CDR2 YSYEKL. The CDR3 covers 13 residues. Trimming took 1 base from V and 7 from J; bases not matched to a gene: 3.

The rearrangement uses TRBV2 and TRBJ2-1; 8 bases map to TRBD2. The CDR3 has 16 residues. J was trimmed by 4 bases and V by 4 bases; bases with no gene match: 9. In germline, CDR1 is SNHLY, CDR2 FYNNEI. Here the CDR3 reads CASSGVAGQLYNEQFF. DNA of the CDR3: TGTGCCAGCAGTGGGGTAGCGGGGCAATTATACAATGAGCAGTTCTTC.

This sequence joins TRBV12-3 or TRBV12-4 and TRBJ1-6; no definite D call. CDR3 size: 15 residues. V lost 3 bases and J lost 5, with 11 bases in between. CDR3 DNA: TGTGCCAGCAGTTTCGACGGACTTAATAATTCACCCCTCCACTTT. Encoded protein: CASSFDGLNNSPLHF.

The genes are TRBV2 and TRBJ1-3; D is possibly TRBD1 (6 bases). This CDR3 region has 13 residues. The germline V gene has CDR1 SNHLY and CDR2 FYNNEI. Trimming pared 6 bases from V and 6 bases from J, leaving 12 bases between. The CDR3 sequence: CASRPGAENTIYF. CDR3 in DNA: TGTGCCAGCAGGCCGGGGGCCGAAAACACCATATATTTT.

V is TRBV6-1 and J is TRBJ2-1, with 7 nucleotides matching TRBD2. The germline V gene has CDR1 MNHNS and CDR2 SASEGT. CDR3 length: 17 residues. Trimming removed 4 bases from V and 9 bases from J; junction bases left unmatched: 18. This CDR3 is CASSVPHVGLGEGEQFF. Written as DNA, the CDR3 is TGTGCCAGCAGTGTCCCTCACGTAGGACTAGGGGAGGGTGAGCAGTTCTTC.